This T cell receptor beta chain came from a study of cytomegalovirus exposure and HLA in healthy donors. The PCR made use of 60 Vbeta and 13 Jbeta primers. Method: immunoSEQ multiplex PCR; TCRdb's copy keeps in-frame clones and lacks some. Its listing shows 25,000 to 35,000 clones. Turning to this clone: What it binds is not known.

Study observations and caveats: Among CMV-associated TCR beta chains, most appeared HLA-restricted in a later analysis. The investigators catalogued 150 to 200 TCR beta chains as cytomegalovirus-associated.

The CDR3 covers 18 residues. CDR1 and CDR2 (germline): SGHRS, YFSETQ. V shed 0 bases and J 5 bases; nucleotides not matched to a gene: 12. The genes are TRBV5-1 and TRBJ2-1, with 9 bases identical to TRBD1. The sequence came from a man in his forties or fifties in good health and CMV-seronegative. The sequencing sample was made of PBMCs. CDR3 sequence (DNA): TGCGCCAGCAGCTTGGCCCCACCGGGACAGGGTCGAAACAATGAGCAGTTCTTC. Translated, it gives CASSLAPPGQGRNNEQFF.